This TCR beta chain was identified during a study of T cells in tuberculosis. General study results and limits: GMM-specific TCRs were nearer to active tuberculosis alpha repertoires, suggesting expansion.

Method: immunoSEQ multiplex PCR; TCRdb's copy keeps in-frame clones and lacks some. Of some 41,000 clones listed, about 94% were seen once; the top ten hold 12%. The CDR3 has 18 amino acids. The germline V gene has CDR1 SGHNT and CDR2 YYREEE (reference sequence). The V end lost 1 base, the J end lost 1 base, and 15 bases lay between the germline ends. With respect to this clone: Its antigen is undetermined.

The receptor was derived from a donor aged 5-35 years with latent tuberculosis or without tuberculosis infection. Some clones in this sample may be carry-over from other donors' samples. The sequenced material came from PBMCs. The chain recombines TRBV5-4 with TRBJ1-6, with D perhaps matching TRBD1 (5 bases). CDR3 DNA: TGTGCCAGCAGCTTGTTTCAGGGTGTGAGTTCCTATAATTCACCCCTCCACTTT. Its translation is CASSLFQGVSSYNSPLHF. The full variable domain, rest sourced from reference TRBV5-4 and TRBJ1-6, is ETGVTQSPTHLIKTRGQQVTLRCSSQSGHNTVSWYQQALGQGPQFIFQYYREEENGRGNFPPRFSGLQFPNYSSELNVNALELDDSALYLCASSLFQGVSSYNSPLHFGNGTRLTVT.